This T cell receptor beta chain emerged from a study of blood T cells in healthy people across ages. There were healthy Caucasian individuals from Russia, aged about 6 to 100, serving as donors. V was trimmed by 4 bases and J by 0 bases, leaving 10 bases between them. CDR1 and CDR2 (germline): SGHKS, YYEKEE (reference sequence). The CDR3 covers 14 residues. Study conclusions and caveats: Per million T cells, the diversity of TCR beta decreased roughly linearly as age advanced. Relative to aged donors, long-lived donors carried more naive CD4+ cells and displayed higher diversity.

It was with a sample-barcoded 5' primer and a J-beta primer mix that a second PCR of roughly 7 to 12 cycles was run. Each cDNA molecule carried a tag from a template-switch adaptor that contained 12 random nucleotides. TCRdb re-called the 5' RACE reads through MiXCR, storing one row per CDR3 protein. The table includes 500,000 to 600,000 distinct CDR3 sequences, approximately 25% detected once. In this sample, this clonotype turned up a few times. The antigen remains unidentified. The rearrangement links TRBV5-5 to TRBJ1-1, with unresolved D. The clonotype originates from a woman in her 70s in good health. The source material was blood. This CDR3 reads CASSPSSVNTEAFF. CDR3 nucleotides: TGTGCCAGCAGCCCCTCGTCGGTGAACACTGAAGCTTTCTTT.